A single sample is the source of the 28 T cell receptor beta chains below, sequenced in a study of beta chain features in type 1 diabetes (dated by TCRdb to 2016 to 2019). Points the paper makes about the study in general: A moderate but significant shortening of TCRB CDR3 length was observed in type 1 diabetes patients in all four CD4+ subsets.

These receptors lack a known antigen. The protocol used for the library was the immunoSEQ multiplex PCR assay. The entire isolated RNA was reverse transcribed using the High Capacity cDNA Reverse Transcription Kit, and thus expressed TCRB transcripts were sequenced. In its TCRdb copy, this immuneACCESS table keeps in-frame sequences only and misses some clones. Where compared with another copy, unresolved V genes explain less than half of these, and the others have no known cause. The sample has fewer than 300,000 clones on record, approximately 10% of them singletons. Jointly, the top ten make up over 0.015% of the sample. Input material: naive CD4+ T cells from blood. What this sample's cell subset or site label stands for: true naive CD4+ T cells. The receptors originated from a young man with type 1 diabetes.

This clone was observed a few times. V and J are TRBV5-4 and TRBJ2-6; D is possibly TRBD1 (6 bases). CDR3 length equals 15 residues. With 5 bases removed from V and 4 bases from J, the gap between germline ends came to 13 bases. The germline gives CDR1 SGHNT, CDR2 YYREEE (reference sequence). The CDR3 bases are TGTGCCAGCAGATCACAGGGAACCGGGGCCAACGTCCTGACTTTC. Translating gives CASRSQGTGANVLTF.

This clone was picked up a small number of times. CDR3 nucleotides: TGTGCCAGCGCACCAAAGGCGGCAGGGGCCAACGTCCTGACTTTC. Its protein is CASAPKAAGANVLTF. The chain couples TRBV13 to TRBJ2-6; D uncertain. CDR1 and CDR2 from the germline V gene are PRHDT and FYEKMQ (reference sequence). This CDR3 has 15 amino acids. Trimming removed 8 bases from V and 4 bases from J, with 15 bases in between. The full variable domain, in which reference TRBV13 and TRBJ2-6 provide the parts outside the CDR3, is AAGVIQSPRHLIKEKRETATLKCYPIPRHDTVYWYQQGPGQDPQFLISFYEKMQSDKGSIPDRFSAQQFSDYHSELNMSSLELGDSALYFCASAPKAAGANVLTFGAGSRLTVL.

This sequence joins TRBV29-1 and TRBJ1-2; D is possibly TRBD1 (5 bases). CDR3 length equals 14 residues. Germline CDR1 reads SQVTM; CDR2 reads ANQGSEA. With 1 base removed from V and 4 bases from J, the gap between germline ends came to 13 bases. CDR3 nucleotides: TGCAGCGTTGAAGGGCCTTTCGGGGGCTATGGCTACACCTTC. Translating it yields CSVEGPFGGYGYTF.

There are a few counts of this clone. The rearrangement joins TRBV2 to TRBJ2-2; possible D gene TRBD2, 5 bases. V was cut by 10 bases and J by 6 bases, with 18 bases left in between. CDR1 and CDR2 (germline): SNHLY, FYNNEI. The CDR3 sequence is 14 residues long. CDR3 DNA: TGTGCCACCCGGAAATTGGGGAGATCCGGGGAGCTGTTTTTT. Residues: CATRKLGRSGELFF. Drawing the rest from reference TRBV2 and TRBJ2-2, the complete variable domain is EPEVTQTPSHQVTQMGQEVILRCVPISNHLYFYWYRQILGQKVEFLVSFYNNEISEKSEIFDDQFSVERPDGSNFTLKIRSTKLEDSAMYFCATRKLGRSGELFFGEGSRLTVL.

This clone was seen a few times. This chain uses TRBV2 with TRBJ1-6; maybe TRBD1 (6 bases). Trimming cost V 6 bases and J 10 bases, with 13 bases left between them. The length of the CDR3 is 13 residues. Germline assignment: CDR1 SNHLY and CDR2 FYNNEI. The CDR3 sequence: CASRAGEGSPLHF. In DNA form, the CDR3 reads TGTGCCAGCAGGGCAGGGGAGGGGTCACCCCTCCACTTT.

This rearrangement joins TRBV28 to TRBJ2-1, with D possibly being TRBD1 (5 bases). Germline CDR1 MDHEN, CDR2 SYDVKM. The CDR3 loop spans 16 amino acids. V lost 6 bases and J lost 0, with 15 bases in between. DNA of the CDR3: TGTGCCAGCAGCCGCGGCTGGGGCCGCTCCTACAATGAGCAGTTCTTC. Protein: CASSRGWGRSYNEQFF.

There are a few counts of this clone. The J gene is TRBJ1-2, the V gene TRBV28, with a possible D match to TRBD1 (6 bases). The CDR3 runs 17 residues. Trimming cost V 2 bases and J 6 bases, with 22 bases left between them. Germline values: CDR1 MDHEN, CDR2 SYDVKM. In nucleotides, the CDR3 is TGTGCCAGCAGTTTAGGGGGCCTGGCAGGGGAAGTGGATGGCTACACCTTC. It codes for CASSLGGLAGEVDGYTF.

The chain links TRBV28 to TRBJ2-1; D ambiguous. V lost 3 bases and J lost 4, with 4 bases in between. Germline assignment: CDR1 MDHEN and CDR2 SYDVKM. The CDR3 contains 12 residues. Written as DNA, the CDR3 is TGTGCCAGCAGTTTCCCTTACAATGAGCAGTTCTTC. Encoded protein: CASSFPYNEQFF. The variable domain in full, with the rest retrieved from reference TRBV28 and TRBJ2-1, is DVKVTQSSRYLVKRTGEKVFLECVQDMDHENMFWYRQDPGLGLRLIYFSYDVKMKEKGDIPEGYSVSREKKERFSLILESASTNQTSMYLCASSFPYNEQFFGPGTRLTVL.

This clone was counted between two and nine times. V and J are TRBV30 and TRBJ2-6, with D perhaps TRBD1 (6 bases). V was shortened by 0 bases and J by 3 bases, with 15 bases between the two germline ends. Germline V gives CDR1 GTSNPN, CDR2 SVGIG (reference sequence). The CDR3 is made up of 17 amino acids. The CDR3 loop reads CAWSVLGASGGANVLTF. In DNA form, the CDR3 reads TGTGCCTGGAGTGTATTGGGGGCGTCGGGTGGGGCCAACGTCCTGACTTTC.

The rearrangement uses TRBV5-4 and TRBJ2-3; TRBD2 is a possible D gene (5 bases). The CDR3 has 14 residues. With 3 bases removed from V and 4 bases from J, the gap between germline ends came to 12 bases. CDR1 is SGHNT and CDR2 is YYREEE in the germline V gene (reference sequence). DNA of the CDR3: TGTGCCAGCAGCTCGGGGTATTATGCAGATACGCAGTATTTT. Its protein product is CASSSGYYADTQYF.

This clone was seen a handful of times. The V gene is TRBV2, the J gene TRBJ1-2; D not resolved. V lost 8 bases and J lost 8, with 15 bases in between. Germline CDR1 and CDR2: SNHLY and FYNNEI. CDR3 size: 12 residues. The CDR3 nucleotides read TGTGCCAGCCGCCTGGCCAGTATCGGCTACACCTTC. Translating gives CASRLASIGYTF. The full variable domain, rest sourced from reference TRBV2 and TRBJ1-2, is EPEVTQTPSHQVTQMGQEVILRCVPISNHLYFYWYRQILGQKVEFLVSFYNNEISEKSEIFDDQFSVERPDGSNFTLKIRSTKLEDSAMYFCASRLASIGYTFGSGTRLTVV.

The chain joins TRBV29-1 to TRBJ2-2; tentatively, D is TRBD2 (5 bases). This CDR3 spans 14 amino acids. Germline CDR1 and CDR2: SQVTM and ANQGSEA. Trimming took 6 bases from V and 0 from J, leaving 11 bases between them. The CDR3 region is CSVGRGSNTGELFF. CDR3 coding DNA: TGCAGCGTGGGTCGGGGATCGAACACCGGGGAGCTGTTTTTT.

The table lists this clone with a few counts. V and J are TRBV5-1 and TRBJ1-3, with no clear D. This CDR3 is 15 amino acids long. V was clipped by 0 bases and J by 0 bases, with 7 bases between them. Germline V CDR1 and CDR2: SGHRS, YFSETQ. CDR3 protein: CASSLGQASGNTIYF. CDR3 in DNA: TGCGCCAGCAGCTTGGGCCAGGCCTCTGGAAACACCATATATTTT.

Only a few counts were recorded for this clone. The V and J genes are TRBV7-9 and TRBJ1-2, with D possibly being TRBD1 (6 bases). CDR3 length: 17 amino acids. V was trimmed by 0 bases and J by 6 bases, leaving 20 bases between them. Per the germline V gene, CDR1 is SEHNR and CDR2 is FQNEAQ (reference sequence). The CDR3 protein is CASSLALLRFGGHGYTF. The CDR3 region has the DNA TGTGCCAGCAGCTTAGCCCTTCTCCGATTCGGGGGGCATGGCTACACCTTC.

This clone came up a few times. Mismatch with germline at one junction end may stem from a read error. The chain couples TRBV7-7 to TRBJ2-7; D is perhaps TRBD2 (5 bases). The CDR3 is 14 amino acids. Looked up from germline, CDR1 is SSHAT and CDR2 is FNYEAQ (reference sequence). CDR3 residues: CASSLDRGSGEQYF. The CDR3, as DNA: TGTGCTAGCAGCTTAGATCGGGGATCGGGCGAGCAGTACTTC. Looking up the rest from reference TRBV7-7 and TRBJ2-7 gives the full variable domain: GAGVSQSPRYKVTKRGQDVTLRCDPISSHATLYWYQQALGQGPEFLTYFNYEAQPDKSGLPSDRFSAERPEGSISTLTIQRTEQRDSAMYRCASSLDRGSGEQYFGPGTRLTVT.

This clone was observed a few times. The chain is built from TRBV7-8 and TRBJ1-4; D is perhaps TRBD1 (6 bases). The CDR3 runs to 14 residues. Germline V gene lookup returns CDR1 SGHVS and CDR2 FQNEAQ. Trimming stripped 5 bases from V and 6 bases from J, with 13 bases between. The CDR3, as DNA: TGTGCCAGCAGCCAAGAACAGGGTCATGAAAAACTGTTTTTT. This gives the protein CASSQEQGHEKLFF.

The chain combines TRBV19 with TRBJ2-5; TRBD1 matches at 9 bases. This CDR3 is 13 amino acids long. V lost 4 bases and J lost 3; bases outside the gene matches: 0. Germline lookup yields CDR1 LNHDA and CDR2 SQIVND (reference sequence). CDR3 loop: CASSRDREETQYF. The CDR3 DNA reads TGTGCCAGTAGTAGGGACAGGGAAGAGACCCAGTACTTC.

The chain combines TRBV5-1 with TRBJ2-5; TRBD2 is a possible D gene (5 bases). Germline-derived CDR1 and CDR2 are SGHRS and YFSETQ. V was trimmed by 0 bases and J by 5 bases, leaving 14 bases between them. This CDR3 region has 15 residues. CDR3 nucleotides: TGCGCCAGCAGCTTGGGGAGCCGGGGTAGGGAGACCCAGTACTTC. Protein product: CASSLGSRGRETQYF.

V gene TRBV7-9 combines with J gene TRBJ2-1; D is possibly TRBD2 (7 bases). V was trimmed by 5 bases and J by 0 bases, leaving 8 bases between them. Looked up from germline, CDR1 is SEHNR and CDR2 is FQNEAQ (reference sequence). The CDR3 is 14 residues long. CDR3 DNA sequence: TGTGCCAGCAGCAGGGGGGGCTCCTACAATGAGCAGTTCTTC. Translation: CASSRGGSYNEQFF.

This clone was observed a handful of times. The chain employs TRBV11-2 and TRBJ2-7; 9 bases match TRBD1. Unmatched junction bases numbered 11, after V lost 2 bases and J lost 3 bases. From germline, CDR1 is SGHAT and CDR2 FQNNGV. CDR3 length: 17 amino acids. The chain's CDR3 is CASSLSSWDRAGYEQYF. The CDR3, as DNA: TGTGCCAGCAGCTTAAGCTCTTGGGACAGGGCGGGCTACGAGCAGTACTTC. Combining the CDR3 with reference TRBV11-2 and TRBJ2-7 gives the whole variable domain EAGVAQSPRYKIIEKRQSVAFWCNPISGHATLYWYQQILGQGPKLLIQFQNNGVVDDSQLPKDRFSAERLKGVDSTLKIQPAKLEDSAVYLCASSLSSWDRAGYEQYFGPGTRLTVT.

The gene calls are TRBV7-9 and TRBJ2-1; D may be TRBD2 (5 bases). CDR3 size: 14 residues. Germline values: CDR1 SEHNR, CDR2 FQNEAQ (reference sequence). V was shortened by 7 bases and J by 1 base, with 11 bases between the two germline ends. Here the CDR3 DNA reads TGTGCCAGCAACCAAGAGGGATCCTACAATGAGCAGTTCTTC. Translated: CASNQEGSYNEQFF. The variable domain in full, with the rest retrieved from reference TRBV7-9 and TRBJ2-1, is DTGVSQNPRHKITKRGQNVTFRCDPISEHNRLYWYRQTLGQGPEFLTYFQNEAQLEKSRLLSDRFSAERPKGSFSTLEIQRTEQGDSAMYLCASNQEGSYNEQFFGPGTRLTVL.

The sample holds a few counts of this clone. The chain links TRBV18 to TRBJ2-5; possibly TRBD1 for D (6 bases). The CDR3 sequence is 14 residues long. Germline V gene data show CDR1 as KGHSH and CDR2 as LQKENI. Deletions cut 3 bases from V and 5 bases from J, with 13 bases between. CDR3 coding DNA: TGTGCCAGCTCACCTCAGGGGAACAGGGAGACCCAGTACTTC. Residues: CASSPQGNRETQYF.

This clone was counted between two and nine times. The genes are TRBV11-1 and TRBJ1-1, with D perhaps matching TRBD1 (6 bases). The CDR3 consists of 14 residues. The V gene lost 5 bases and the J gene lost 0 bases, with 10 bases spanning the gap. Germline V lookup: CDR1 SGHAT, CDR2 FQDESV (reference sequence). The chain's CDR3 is CASSDWTVNTEAFF. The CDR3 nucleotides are TGTGCCAGCAGCGACTGGACAGTGAACACTGAAGCTTTCTTT.

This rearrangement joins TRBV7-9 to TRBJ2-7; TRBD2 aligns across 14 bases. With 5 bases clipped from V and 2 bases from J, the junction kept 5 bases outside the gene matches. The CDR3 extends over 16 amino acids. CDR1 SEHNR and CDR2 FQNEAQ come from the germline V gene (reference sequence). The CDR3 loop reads CASSPGLAGATYEQYF. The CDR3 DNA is TGTGCCAGCAGCCCGGGACTAGCGGGGGCCACCTACGAGCAGTACTTC.

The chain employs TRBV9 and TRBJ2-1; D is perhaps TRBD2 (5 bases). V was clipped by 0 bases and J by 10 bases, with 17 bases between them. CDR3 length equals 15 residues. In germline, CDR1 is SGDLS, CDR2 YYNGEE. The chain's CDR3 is CASSVVSSLTREQFF. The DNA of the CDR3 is TGTGCCAGCAGCGTAGTTAGCAGTCTAACTAGAGAGCAGTTCTTC.

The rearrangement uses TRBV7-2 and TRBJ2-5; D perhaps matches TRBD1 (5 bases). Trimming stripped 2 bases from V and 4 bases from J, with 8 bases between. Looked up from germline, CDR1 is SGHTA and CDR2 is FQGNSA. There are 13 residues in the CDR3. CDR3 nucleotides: TGTGCCAGCAGCTTAAACCAGGGAGAGACCCAGTACTTC. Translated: CASSLNQGETQYF.

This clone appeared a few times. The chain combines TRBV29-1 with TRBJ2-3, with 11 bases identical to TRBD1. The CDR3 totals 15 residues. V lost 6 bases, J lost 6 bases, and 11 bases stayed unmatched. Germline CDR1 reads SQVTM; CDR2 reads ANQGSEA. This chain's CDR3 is CSVGTGTGGGDTQYF. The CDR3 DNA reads TGCAGCGTCGGAACCGGGACAGGGGGTGGTGATACGCAGTATTTT.

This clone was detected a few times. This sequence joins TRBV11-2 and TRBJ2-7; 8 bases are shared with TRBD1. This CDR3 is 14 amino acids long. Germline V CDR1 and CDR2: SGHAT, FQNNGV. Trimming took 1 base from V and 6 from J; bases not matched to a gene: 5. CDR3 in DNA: TGTGCCAGCAGCTTAGTGCAGGGGGCAGTCGAGCAGTACTTC. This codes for CASSLVQGAVEQYF.